This T cell receptor beta chain is from a study of graft-versus-host responses after intestinal transplantation. Germline V gives CDR1 LNHDA, CDR2 SQIVND (reference sequence). The V gene lost 4 bases and the J gene lost 6 bases, with 9 bases spanning the gap. This CDR3 contains 12 residues. Sequencing used immunoSEQ multiplex PCR; TCRdb keeps in-frame clones, though not all of them. The data show about 46,000 clones, just under 95% seen once. The TCR comes from a human patient who received an intestinal transplant, so some T cells may come from the graft donor. This material consisted of PBMCs, taken 750 to 800 days after a first intestinal transplant, on the day of a second. V gene TRBV19 combines with J gene TRBJ1-1; the D is unclear. The CDR3 region has the DNA TGTGCCAGTAGTAAGGGCGATCCTGAAGCTTTCTTT. It codes for CASSKGDPEAFF. Supplemented by reference TRBV19 and TRBJ1-1, the full variable domain reads DGGITQSPKYLFRKEGQNVTLSCEQNLNHDAMYWYRQDPGQGLRLIYYSQIVNDFQKGDIAEGYSVSREKKESFPLTVTSAQKNPTAFYLCASSKGDPEAFFGQGTRLTVV.